The 9 T cell receptor beta chains below were found in one sample sequenced in a study of cytomegalovirus exposure and HLA in healthy donors. The assay was immunoSEQ multiplex PCR, and TCRdb's table has in-frame clones only and misses some. The sample lists a few hundred thousand clones, roughly 88% seen once, with 11% to 15% in the top ten. The source material was PBMCs. These receptors originate from a woman in her twenties or thirties in good health and CMV-seropositive.

The rearrangement uses TRBV27 and TRBJ1-1; D is unclear. CDR1 is MNHEY, CDR2 SMNVEV, per germline (reference sequence). Trimming shortened V by 6 bases and J by 3 bases, and 11 bases separated the two germline ends. The length of the CDR3 is 13 residues. CDR3 nucleotide sequence: TGTGCCAGCAGGCACCGGGAGTACACTGAAGCTTTCTTT. Amino acid sequence: CASRHREYTEAFF.

The CDR3 protein is CASSQDGLNTEAFF. The CDR3 bases are TGTGCCAGCAGCCAAGACGGGTTGAACACTGAAGCTTTCTTT. The J gene is TRBJ1-1, the V gene TRBV7-2; D uncertain. The length of the CDR3 is 14 residues. CDR1 SGHTA and CDR2 FQGNSA come from the germline V gene. V lost 5 bases, J lost 0 bases, and 10 bases lay in between.

V and J are TRBV10-3 and TRBJ1-2; TRBD1 agrees at 7 bases. J was trimmed by 3 bases and V by 1 base; bases with no gene match: 5. CDR3 length: 15 amino acids. CDR1 is ENHRY, CDR2 SYGVKD, per germline. The CDR3 DNA reads as TGTGCCATCAGTGAGTTACAGGGGCCCCACTATGGCTACACCTTC. Amino acids: CAISELQGPHYGYTF.

The rearrangement links TRBV5-1 to TRBJ1-4; 7 bases line up with TRBD1. From germline, CDR1 is SGHRS and CDR2 YFSETQ. V was clipped by 3 bases and J by 8 bases; unmatched bases: 7. CDR3 length: 14 residues. The CDR3 DNA reads TGCGCCAGCAGCTCGGGGGGACAGCGGGAAAAACTGTTTTTT. This encodes CASSSGGQREKLFF.

Only a few counts were recorded for this clone. The chain links TRBV27 to TRBJ2-3; 9 bases fit TRBD1. The V and J ends lost 3 bases and 4 bases, in that order; junction bases with no gene match: 5. The CDR3 has 15 residues. Germline V lookup: CDR1 MNHEY, CDR2 SMNVEV (reference sequence). CDR3 DNA sequence: TGTGCCAGCAGTTTTACTTGGACAGGGGCAGATACGCAGTATTTT. Translated: CASSFTWTGADTQYF.

The chain recombines TRBV5-1 with TRBJ2-1, with D unresolved. This CDR3 has 12 residues. V was pared by 6 bases and J by 8 bases, with 12 bases between. Germline CDR1 reads SGHRS; CDR2 reads YFSETQ. In DNA, the CDR3 is TGCGCCAGCACTCGAGACTCAGATGAGCAGTTCTTC. Amino acid sequence: CASTRDSDEQFF.

J is TRBJ1-2 and V is TRBV4-1; D possibly corresponds to TRBD1 (5 bases). The CDR3 loop spans 14 amino acids. CDR1 is MGHRA and CDR2 is YSYEKL in the germline V gene. The V gene lost 2 bases and the J gene lost 2 bases, with 9 bases spanning the gap. CDR3 sequence reads: CASSQSTENYGYTF. In nucleotides, the CDR3 is TGCGCCAGCAGCCAATCGACAGAAAACTATGGCTACACCTTC.

The gene calls are TRBV5-6 and TRBJ1-2; the D is unclear. The CDR3 contains 13 residues. The germline V gene encodes CDR1 SGHDT and CDR2 YYEEEE. Trimming left V 4 bases short and J 0 bases short, with 7 bases between. CDR3 amino acids: CASSVSPNYGYTF. DNA of the CDR3: TGTGCCAGCAGCGTTAGTCCTAACTATGGCTACACCTTC.

This chain links TRBV2 with TRBJ2-2; D is perhaps TRBD2 (5 bases). V gave up 5 bases and J gave up 3 bases, with 10 bases separating them. This CDR3 has 14 amino acids. CDR1 is SNHLY, CDR2 FYNNEI, per germline. Written as DNA, the CDR3 is TGTGCCAGCAGTCCGCAGCGGTACACCGGGGAGCTGTTTTTT. Protein product: CASSPQRYTGELFF.